These 21 T cell receptor beta chains came from one sample sequenced in a study of shared clonotypes between healthy human individuals. The repertoire was sequenced with immunoSEQ multiplex PCR; TCRdb's copy has only in-frame clones and lacks some. Of approximately 1.5 million clones in the sample, roughly 98.5% are singletons; the top ten hold approximately 0.4%. Sequencing input: naive CD4+ T cells sorted from blood. Subset given: CD45RA+ positively selected. The receptor source for this set is a man in his thirties or forties in good health.

V gene TRBV7-6 combines with J gene TRBJ2-7, with D possibly being TRBD2 (6 bases). Deletions cut 0 bases from V and 4 bases from J, with 19 bases between. This CDR3 is built from 17 residues. Germline V gene data show CDR1 as SGHVS and CDR2 as FNYEAQ. This CDR3 is CASSLAPSRTTTYEQYF. CDR3 bases: TGTGCCAGCAGCTTAGCCCCGTCCAGGACTACCACTTACGAGCAGTACTTC.

Here the CDR3 reads CASSWYTGELFF. Here the CDR3 DNA reads TGTGCCAGCAGTTGGTACACCGGGGAGCTGTTTTTT. The V and J genes are TRBV7-6 and TRBJ2-2, with D uncertain. The CDR3 sequence is 12 residues long. Trimming removed 6 bases from V and 3 bases from J, with 5 bases in between. Germline V gives CDR1 SGHVS, CDR2 FNYEAQ.

The chain recombines TRBV6-1 with TRBJ2-6, with D perhaps matching TRBD2 (5 bases). The V gene's germline CDR1 is MNHNS and CDR2 SASEGT. V was cut by 6 bases and J by 2 bases, with 5 bases left in between. The CDR3 spans 13 residues. DNA for the CDR3: TGTGCCAGCAGGGAGGCTGGGGCCAACGTCCTGACTTTC. It specifies CASREAGANVLTF.

This clone was detected once. This sequence joins TRBV9 and TRBJ2-1; 8 positions match TRBD2. The CDR3 runs to 17 residues. From germline, CDR1 is SGDLS and CDR2 YYNGEE. V was pared by 0 bases and J by 2 bases, with 7 bases of the junction left unmatched. CDR3 in DNA: TGTGCCAGCAGCGTAGGGGCGGGAGGAACGCCCTACAATGAGCAGTTCTTC. Protein: CASSVGAGGTPYNEQFF.

The chain uses TRBV28 and TRBJ2-7, with D possibly TRBD1 on 6 matching bases. From germline, CDR1 is MDHEN and CDR2 SYDVKM. V was trimmed by 7 bases and J by 3 bases, leaving 13 bases between them. The CDR3 contains 13 residues. The CDR3 here is CASNPGQDYEQYF. The CDR3 DNA reads as TGTGCCAGCAATCCGGGACAAGACTACGAGCAGTACTTC.

This chain links TRBV5-1 with TRBJ2-3; tentatively, D is TRBD2 (6 bases). V lost 4 bases, J lost 2 bases, and 14 bases lay in between. CDR1 is SGHRS and CDR2 is YFSETQ in the germline V gene. The CDR3 is 15 residues long. The CDR3 coding sequence is TGCGCCAGCAGCGTCCAGGCGGGGTCCACAGATACGCAGTATTTT. This translates into CASSVQAGSTDTQYF.

The chain has TRBV4-1 and TRBJ1-2, with a tentative D call TRBD1 (5 bases). The CDR3 is 13 amino acids. Germline V gives CDR1 MGHRA, CDR2 YSYEKL. With 1 base removed from V and 5 bases from J, the gap between germline ends came to 8 bases. The CDR3 sequence: CASSQVQGYGYTF. Written as DNA, the CDR3 is TGCGCCAGCAGCCAAGTTCAGGGATATGGCTACACCTTC.

This chain uses TRBV28 with TRBJ1-5; tentative D call: TRBD1 (6 bases). Germline values: CDR1 MDHEN, CDR2 SYDVKM. V was clipped by 7 bases and J by 6 bases, with 16 bases between them. CDR3 length: 14 amino acids. The CDR3 DNA is TGTGCCAGCATAAGGGGCCCCAGGGGTCAGCCCCAGCATTTT. The encoded protein is CASIRGPRGQPQHF.

The chain carries TRBV11-2 and TRBJ2-5; 7 bases are shared with TRBD1. The V segment lost 4 bases and the J segment 2 bases; nucleotides outside the gene matches: 10. Looked up from germline, CDR1 is SGHAT and CDR2 is FQNNGV. The length of the CDR3 is 16 residues. The CDR3 region is CASSSGDRIRQETQYF. In DNA, the CDR3 is TGTGCCAGCAGCTCCGGGGACAGAATAAGACAAGAGACCCAGTACTTC.

V gene TRBV28 combines with J gene TRBJ2-3; TRBD1 matches 7 bases. The CDR3 runs to 17 residues. The V gene's germline CDR1 is MDHEN and CDR2 SYDVKM. Germline trimming cut 4 bases from V and 3 bases from J; bases unmatched to any gene: 13. CDR3 nucleotides: TGTGCCAGCAGTTCCCCGACTACAGGGGATGTAACAGATACGCAGTATTTT. Its translation: CASSSPTTGDVTDTQYF.

The J gene is TRBJ2-7, the V gene TRBV9, with a weak D call TRBD2 (5 bases). V gave up 0 bases and J gave up 4 bases, with 14 bases separating them. CDR1 is SGDLS, CDR2 YYNGEE, per germline. The CDR3 is 15 residues long. CDR3 coding DNA: TGTGCCAGCAGCGTAGATGTGGGAGATCCTTACGAGCAGTACTTC. Translation gives CASSVDVGDPYEQYF.

The rearrangement joins TRBV5-6 to TRBJ2-1, with D maybe TRBD2 (5 bases). Trimming took off 3 bases at V and 8 bases at J, with 18 bases between the two ends. This CDR3 has 15 amino acids. Germline CDR1 and CDR2: SGHDT and YYEEEE. The DNA for the CDR3 is TGTGCCAGCAGCTCCGCGGGCCCTTCACGGGATGAGCAGTTCTTC. Its protein product is CASSSAGPSRDEQFF.

The chain links TRBV6-1 to TRBJ2-7; 8 positions match TRBD2. The CDR3 runs 16 residues. The V gene end was trimmed by 3 bases and the J gene end by 2 bases; junction bases not matched to a gene: 9. From germline, CDR1 is MNHNS and CDR2 SASEGT. Written as DNA, the CDR3 is TGTGCCAGCAGTGACACTAGCGGACCGTGGGCCTACGAGCAGTACTTC. Encoded protein: CASSDTSGPWAYEQYF.

This clone appeared a single time. This chain joins TRBV5-4 and TRBJ2-7; the D gene could be TRBD1 or TRBD2 (6 bases each). The CDR3 runs to 15 residues. With 0 bases removed from V and 3 bases from J, the gap between germline ends came to 13 bases. Germline CDR1 SGHNT, CDR2 YYREEE (reference sequence). The CDR3 nucleotides are TGTGCCAGCAGCTTGGGGGGGGCGACAAACTACGAGCAGTACTTC. As protein: CASSLGGATNYEQYF.

The V call is TRBV5-1, the J call TRBJ1-1; no definite D call. Germline V gene sequence: CDR1 SGHRS, CDR2 YFSETQ. CDR3 length: 11 residues. V gave up 7 bases and J gave up 8 bases, with 12 bases separating them. This chain's CDR3 is CASHGATEAFF. In DNA form, the CDR3 reads TGCGCCAGCCATGGAGCGACGGAAGCTTTCTTT. The full variable domain, its missing parts supplied by reference TRBV5-1 and TRBJ1-1, is KAGVTQTPRYLIKTRGQQVTLSCSPISGHRSVSWYQQTPGQGLQFLFEYFSETQRNKGNFPGRFSGRQFSNSRSEMNVSTLELGDSALYLCASHGATEAFFGQGTRLTVV.

In the case of this clone: This sample also contains other DNA sequences that code for the same CDR3. The CDR3 DNA is TGTGCCATCAGAAGCGGTCACCAAGAGACCCAGTACTTC. Protein sequence: CAIRSGHQETQYF. The gene calls are TRBV10-3 and TRBJ2-5, with D possibly TRBD2 on 5 matching bases. The length of the CDR3 is 13 residues. Germline V gene data show CDR1 as ENHRY and CDR2 as SYGVKD. Trimming left V 6 bases short and J 0 bases short, with 8 bases between.

The chain links TRBV9 to TRBJ2-5; D is unresolved. V lost 0 bases and J 5 bases, leaving 14 bases between the germline ends. The CDR3 is 15 amino acids. The germline V gene encodes CDR1 SGDLS and CDR2 YYNGEE. As DNA, the CDR3 is TGTGCCAGCAGCGTAGGACGGCTGCGCGCGGAGACCCAGTACTTC. Its protein product is CASSVGRLRAETQYF.

This chain links TRBV21-1 with TRBJ1-5. TRBV21-1 is a recognized pseudogene. This CDR3 contains 15 residues. CDR3 nucleotide sequence: TGTGCCAGCAGCAAAAGAGAACTTCGCCCGAGGCCCCAGCATTTT. The encoded protein is CASSKRELRPRPQHF.

The V and J genes are TRBV29-1 and TRBJ2-3, with TRBD2 matching 7 bases. In germline, CDR1 is SQVTM, CDR2 ANQGSEA. The CDR3 is 16 residues long. The V segment lost 7 bases and the J segment 3 bases; nucleotides outside the gene matches: 16. The CDR3 sequence: CSANLIGGEGTDTQYF. CDR3 DNA sequence: TGCAGCGCCAACCTGATTGGCGGGGAGGGGACAGATACGCAGTATTTT.

The chain uses TRBV2 and TRBJ2-5; possibly TRBD1 for D (5 bases). Germline V gene data show CDR1 as SNHLY and CDR2 as FYNNEI. The V end was cut by 2 bases, the J end by 5 bases, with 12 bases between. The CDR3 length is 14 residues. The CDR3 region is CASSETTVMETQYF. Here the CDR3 DNA reads TGTGCCAGCAGTGAAACGACAGTGATGGAGACCCAGTACTTC.

The rearrangement joins TRBV4-3 to TRBJ2-1; D call uncertain. The CDR3 covers 12 residues. Germline V gene lookup returns CDR1 LGHNA and CDR2 YSLEER. V gave up 0 bases and J gave up 9 bases, with 6 bases separating them. The CDR3 DNA reads as TGCGCCAGCAGCCAAGACGGCACTGAGCAGTTCTTC. It is translated as CASSQDGTEQFF.